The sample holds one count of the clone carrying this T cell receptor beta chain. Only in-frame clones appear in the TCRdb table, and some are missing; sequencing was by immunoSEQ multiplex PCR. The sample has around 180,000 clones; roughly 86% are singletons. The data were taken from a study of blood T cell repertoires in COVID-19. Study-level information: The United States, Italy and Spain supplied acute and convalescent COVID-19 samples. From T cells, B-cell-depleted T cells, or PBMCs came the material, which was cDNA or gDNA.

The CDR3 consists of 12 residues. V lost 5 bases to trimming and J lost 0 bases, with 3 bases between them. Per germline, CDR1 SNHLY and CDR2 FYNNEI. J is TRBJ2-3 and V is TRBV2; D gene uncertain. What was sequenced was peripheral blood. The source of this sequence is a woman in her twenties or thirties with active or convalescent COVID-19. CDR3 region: CASSTSTDTQYF. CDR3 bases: TGTGCCAGCAGTACTAGCACAGATACGCAGTATTTT. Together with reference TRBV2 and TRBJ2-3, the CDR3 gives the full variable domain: EPEVTQTPSHQVTQMGQEVILRCVPISNHLYFYWYRQILGQKVEFLVSFYNNEISEKSEIFDDQFSVERPDGSNFTLKIRSTKLEDSAMYFCASSTSTDTQYFGPGTRLTVL.